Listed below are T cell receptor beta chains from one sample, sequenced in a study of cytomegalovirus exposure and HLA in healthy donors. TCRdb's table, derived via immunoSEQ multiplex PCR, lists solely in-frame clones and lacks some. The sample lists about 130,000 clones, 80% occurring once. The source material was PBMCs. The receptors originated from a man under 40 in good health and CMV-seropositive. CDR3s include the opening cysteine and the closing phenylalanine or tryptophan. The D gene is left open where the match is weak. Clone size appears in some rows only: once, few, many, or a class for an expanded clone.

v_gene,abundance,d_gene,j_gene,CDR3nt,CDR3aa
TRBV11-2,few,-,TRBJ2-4,TGTGCCAGCAGCATCACAGACAGTTTGCTCCAAGTAGCCAAAAACATTCAGTACTTC,CASSITDSLLQVAKNIQYF
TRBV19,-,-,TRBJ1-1,TGTGCCAGTAGAAAGACAGGAGCAAACACTGAAGCTTTCTTT,CASRKTGANTEAFF
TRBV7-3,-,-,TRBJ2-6,TGTGCCAGCAGCACCAGGGGGGGACTAGGCATCTCTGGGGCCAACGTCCTGACTTTC,CASSTRGGLGISGANVLTF
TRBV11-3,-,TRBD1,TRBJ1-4,TGTGCCAGCAGCCCCGGGACAGGGGGTGGAGAAAAACTGTTTTTT,CASSPGTGGGEKLFF
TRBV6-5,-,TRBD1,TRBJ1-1,TGTGCCAGCAGTTACCAGGGGGAGAGGACTGAAGCTTTCTTT,CASSYQGERTEAFF
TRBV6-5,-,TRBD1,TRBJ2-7,TGTGCCAGCAGCCACAGACAGGGGGGGACCTACGAGCAGTACTTC,CASSHRQGGTYEQYF
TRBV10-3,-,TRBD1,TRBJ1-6,TGTGCCATCTCTGAAGGACAGGGAGATAATTCACCCCTCCACTTT,CAISEGQGDNSPLHF
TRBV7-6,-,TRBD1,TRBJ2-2,TGTGCCAGCAGCCTACAGCCCGGGACAGGGGCGAGGCGTCCCGGGGAGCTGTTTTTT,CASSLQPGTGARRPGELFF
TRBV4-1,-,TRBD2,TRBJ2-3,TGCGCCAGCAGGGCTACGGGACTATCGATATCAGATACGCAGTATTTT,CASRATGLSISDTQYF
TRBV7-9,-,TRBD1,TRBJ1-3,TGTGCCAGCAGCTTGAGGGACAGGAAGGTTGCCAACACCATATATTTT,CASSLRDRKVANTIYF
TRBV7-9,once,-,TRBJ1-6,TGTGCCAGCAGCTCAACCGGGTCACCCCTCCACTTT,CASSSTGSPLHF
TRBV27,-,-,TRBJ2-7,TGTGCCAGCAGTCTAGGGGACACCTACGAGCAGTACTTC,CASSLGDTYEQYF
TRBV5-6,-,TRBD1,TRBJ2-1,TGTGCCAGCAGCTTGGAACCCCACCCTGACAGGGAATACTACAATGAGCAGTTCTTC,CASSLEPHPDREYYNEQFF
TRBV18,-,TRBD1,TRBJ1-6,TGTGCCAGCTCACCACCGGGTCCGGACAGGGTAAATTCACCCCTCCACTTT,CASSPPGPDRVNSPLHF
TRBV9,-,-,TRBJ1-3,TGTGCCAGCAGCGCAACGAACCCGGAGTTCTCTGGAAACACCATATATTTT,CASSATNPEFSGNTIYF
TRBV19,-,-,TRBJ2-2,TGTGCCAGTAGTATAGATCTTCGGACAGCGAACACCGGGGAGCTGTTTTTT,CASSIDLRTANTGELFF
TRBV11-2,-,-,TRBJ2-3,TGTGCCAGCAGCTCTAGCCCGCGCACAGATACGCAGTATTTT,CASSSSPRTDTQYF
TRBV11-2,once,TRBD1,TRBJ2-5,TGTGCCAGCAGCTTAGGTCCGGACAGGCGCCAAGAGACCCAGTACTTC,CASSLGPDRRQETQYF
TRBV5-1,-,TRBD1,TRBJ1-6,TGCGCCAGCAGCCTAGGGACAGCCGGCTCACCCCTCCACTTT,CASSLGTAGSPLHF
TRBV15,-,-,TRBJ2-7,TGTGCCACCAGCAGAGATCTTGGCAGTTCCTACGAGCAGTACTTC,CATSRDLGSSYEQYF
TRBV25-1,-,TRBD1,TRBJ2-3,TGTGCCAGCAGTGTTGACAGGGGGAGCACAGATACGCAGTATTTT,CASSVDRGSTDTQYF
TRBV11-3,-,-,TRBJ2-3,TGTGCCAGCAGCGCACGGGGGACTAGCACAGATACGCAGTATTTT,CASSARGTSTDTQYF
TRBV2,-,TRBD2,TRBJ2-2,TGTGCCAGCAGTGTCCCGGGACTAGCAACCGGGGAGCTGTTTTTT,CASSVPGLATGELFF
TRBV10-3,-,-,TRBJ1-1,TGTGCCATCAGGGGGGGAATGAACACTGAAGCTTTCTTT,CAIRGGMNTEAFF
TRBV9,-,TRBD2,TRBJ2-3,TGTGCCAGCAGCCCACGAGCGGGGCCCACAGATACGCAGTATTTT,CASSPRAGPTDTQYF
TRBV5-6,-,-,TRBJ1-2,TGTGCCAGCAGCGTGGGACTGAGCTATGGCTACACCTTC,CASSVGLSYGYTF
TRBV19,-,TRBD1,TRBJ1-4,TGTGCCAGTAGTATAGACGGGACAGAAAACCATGAAAAACTGTTTTTT,CASSIDGTENHEKLFF
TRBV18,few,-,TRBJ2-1,TGTGCCAGCTCAGCAAACAGGGATGAGCAGTTCTTC,CASSANRDEQFF
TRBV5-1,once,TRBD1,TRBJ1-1,TGCGCCAGCAGCCTAGATATACAGGGGCGCGGTAGAACTGAAGCTTTCTTT,CASSLDIQGRGRTEAFF
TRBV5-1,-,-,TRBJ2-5,TGCGCCAGCAGCTTGGGTCCAGGGTCGGAGACCCAGTACTTC,CASSLGPGSETQYF
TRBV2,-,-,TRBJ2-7,TGTGCCAGCATCTTCGGGTACGAGCAGTACTTC,CASIFGYEQYF
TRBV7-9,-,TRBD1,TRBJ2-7,TGTTCCAGCAGCTCGACAGGGCACTCCTACGAGCAGTACTTC,CSSSSTGHSYEQYF
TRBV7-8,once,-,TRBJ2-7,TGTGCCAGCAGCCCGTCGGGGCAGGGGCCCTACGAGCAGTACTTC,CASSPSGQGPYEQYF
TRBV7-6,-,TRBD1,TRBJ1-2,TGTGCCAGCAGCGCCGGGACAGGGGATGGCTACACCTTC,CASSAGTGDGYTF
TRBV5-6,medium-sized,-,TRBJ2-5,TGTGCCAGCAGCTTGTCCGCAGGGAAAAAGACCCAGTACTTC,CASSLSAGKKTQYF
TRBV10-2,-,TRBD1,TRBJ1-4,TGCGCCAGCAGTGCCTTTGAGGGACAGGGGAATGAAAAACTGTTTTTT,CASSAFEGQGNEKLFF
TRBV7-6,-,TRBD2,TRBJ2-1,TGTGCCAGCAGCTTAGCGGCTAGCGGGCTGTACAATGAGCAGTTCTTC,CASSLAASGLYNEQFF